This T cell receptor (beta chain) was captured in a study of siplizumab effects on memory and regulatory T cells. Germline V gene lookup returns CDR1 SGHRS and CDR2 YFSETQ. This CDR3 contains 14 residues. V lost 7 bases to trimming and J lost 6 bases, with 16 bases between them. Profiling relied on immunoSEQ multiplex PCR, and the TCRdb table lists in-frame clones only, not all of them. The sample shows some 100,000 clones, 80% to 95% of them seen only once. Source material: non-Treg CD4+ T cells sorted from blood. The source of this sequence is a human donor in good health. The chain couples TRBV5-1 to TRBJ2-2, with D perhaps matching TRBD2 (5 bases). The DNA for the CDR3 is TGCGCCAGCGGCCTTGAGACTAACCCCGGGGAGCTGTTTTTT. Translating it yields CASGLETNPGELFF.